These 10 T cell receptor beta chains originate from one sample sequenced in a study of siplizumab effects on memory and regulatory T cells. Repertoires were generated with immunoSEQ multiplex PCR, while TCRdb's copy carries only in-frame clones and drops some. This sample has about 100,000 clones, with 85% to 95% found just once. Sequenced: Tregs sorted from blood. The receptors derive from a human donor in good health.

The chain joins TRBV18 to TRBJ2-1; TRBD1 matches 9 bases. The CDR3 covers 13 residues. V lost 1 base, J lost 15 bases, and 7 bases stayed unmatched. In germline, CDR1 is KGHSH, CDR2 LQKENI. CDR3 bases: TGTGCCAGCTCACCACGGACAGGGGAATCTCGGTTCTTC. Protein: CASSPRTGESRFF.

The chain carries TRBV10-2 and TRBJ1-2; TRBD1 aligns across 9 bases. Trimming removed 6 bases from V and 8 bases from J; junction bases left unmatched: 4. Germline lookup yields CDR1 WSHSY and CDR2 SAAADI. The CDR3 spans 12 residues. As DNA, the CDR3 is TGCGCCAGCAGGGGGACAGGGCGAGGCTACACCTTC. This encodes CASRGTGRGYTF.

The chain uses TRBV15 and TRBJ2-3; possibly TRBD2 for D (6 bases). Germline CDR1 LNHNV, CDR2 YYDKDF (reference sequence). V gave up 3 bases and J gave up 6 bases, with 16 bases separating them. The CDR3 is 15 residues long. CDR3 DNA sequence: TGTGCCACCAGCAGGATGTCGGGAGCAGCCGATACGCAGTATTTT. This codes for CATSRMSGAADTQYF.

CDR3 nucleotides: TGTGCCAGCAGCGTAGTGGAAGGGGCCCCCGGGGAGCTGTTTTTT. Translation: CASSVVEGAPGELFF. The rearrangement joins TRBV9 to TRBJ2-2, with a weak D call TRBD1 (5 bases). The CDR3 extends over 15 amino acids. Germline assignment: CDR1 SGDLS and CDR2 YYNGEE. V lost 0 bases, J lost 6 bases, and 12 bases lay in between.

This chain links TRBV29-1 with TRBJ2-5, with D tentatively TRBD1 or TRBD2 (6 bases each). The DNA end favors TRBJ2-7, so the J call may be wrong. Germline values: CDR1 SQVTM, CDR2 ANQGSEA. CDR3 length: 17 residues. CDR3 in DNA: TGCAGCGCGGGGAAGGGGGGAAACCGACATTCATCCTACGAGCAGTACTTC. Its protein is CSAGKGGNRHSSYEQYF.

The V gene is TRBV4-2, the J gene TRBJ2-5; no clear D. V was pared by 5 bases and J by 2 bases, with 12 bases between. The germline V gene encodes CDR1 LGHNA and CDR2 YNFKEQ. CDR3 length: 14 residues. The CDR3 coding sequence is TGTGCCAGCAGCTTGATAGCTTCTCAAGAGACCCAGTACTTC. This translates into CASSLIASQETQYF.

The chain carries TRBV19 and TRBJ1-1; weak D call: TRBD1 (5 bases). Germline V gene sequence: CDR1 LNHDA, CDR2 SQIVND (reference sequence). The CDR3 spans 15 residues. With 4 bases removed from V and 4 bases from J, the gap between germline ends came to 16 bases. As DNA, the CDR3 is TGTGCCAGTAGTAGCCAAATGGGGCGCGTCACTGAAGCTTTCTTT. This translates into CASSSQMGRVTEAFF.

The chain carries TRBV30 and TRBJ2-7, with 12 bases matching TRBD1. Germline V lookup: CDR1 GTSNPN, CDR2 SVGIG (reference sequence). V was clipped by 3 bases and J by 5 bases; unmatched bases: 5. This CDR3 region has 14 residues. In DNA, the CDR3 is TGTGCCTGGAGAGGGACAGGGGGCGAACACGAGCAGTACTTC. It yields the protein CAWRGTGGEHEQYF.

This clone was seen just once. In DNA form, the CDR3 reads TGTGCCAGCAGCACACCCGGGACAGTATACTACGAGCAGTACTTC. Its protein product is CASSTPGTVYYEQYF. The chain combines TRBV28 with TRBJ2-7; TRBD1 aligns across 7 bases. The CDR3 consists of 15 residues. V was clipped by 6 bases and J by 3 bases; unmatched bases: 11. CDR1 and CDR2 (germline): MDHEN, SYDVKM.

The chain recombines TRBV11-1 with TRBJ2-4; D is perhaps TRBD2 (6 bases). The CDR3 is 15 residues long. Germline V gene lookup returns CDR1 SGHAT and CDR2 FQDESV (reference sequence). Trimming cost V 4 bases and J 0 bases, with 10 bases left between them. CDR3 protein: CASSSRLGAKNIQYF. DNA for the CDR3: TGTGCCAGCAGCTCGAGACTAGGAGCCAAAAACATTCAGTACTTC.